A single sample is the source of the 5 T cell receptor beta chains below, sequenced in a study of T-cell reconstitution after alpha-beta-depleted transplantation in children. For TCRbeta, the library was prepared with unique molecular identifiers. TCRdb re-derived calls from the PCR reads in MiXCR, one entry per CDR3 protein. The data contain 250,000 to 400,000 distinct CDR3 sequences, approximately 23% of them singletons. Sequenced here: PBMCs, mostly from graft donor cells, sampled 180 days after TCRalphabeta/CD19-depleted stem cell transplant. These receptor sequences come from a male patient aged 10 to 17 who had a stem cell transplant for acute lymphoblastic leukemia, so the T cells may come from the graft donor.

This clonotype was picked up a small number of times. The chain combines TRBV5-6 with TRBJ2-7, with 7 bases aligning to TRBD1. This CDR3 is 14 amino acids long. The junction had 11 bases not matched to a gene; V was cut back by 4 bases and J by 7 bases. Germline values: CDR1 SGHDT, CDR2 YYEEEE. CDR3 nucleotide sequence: TGTGCCAGCAGCATTCAAGGGGGCGCGGGTGAGCAGTACTTC. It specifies CASSIQGGAGEQYF.

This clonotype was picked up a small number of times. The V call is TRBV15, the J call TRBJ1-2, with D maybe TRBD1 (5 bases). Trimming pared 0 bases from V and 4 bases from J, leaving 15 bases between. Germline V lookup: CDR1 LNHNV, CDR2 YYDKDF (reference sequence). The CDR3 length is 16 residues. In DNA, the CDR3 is TGTGCCACCAGCAGAGATATTCGGGGGACGGGCTATGGCTACACCTTC. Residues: CATSRDIRGTGYGYTF.

CDR3 nucleotide sequence: TGTGCCAGCAGCAATCTTGCCGGGACAAGCGGGTTGGAGCAGTACTTC. Translated: CASSNLAGTSGLEQYF. The chain combines TRBV6-1 with TRBJ2-7; D assignment may be TRBD1 or TRBD2 (6 bases each). Germline CDR1 reads MNHNS; CDR2 reads SASEGT. The V and J ends lost 6 bases and 7 bases respectively, with 25 bases between them. This CDR3 comprises 16 residues.

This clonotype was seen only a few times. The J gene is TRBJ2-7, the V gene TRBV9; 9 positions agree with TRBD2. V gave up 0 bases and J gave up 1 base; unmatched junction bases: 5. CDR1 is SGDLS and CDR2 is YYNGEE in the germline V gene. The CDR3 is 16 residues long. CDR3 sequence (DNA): TGTGCCAGCAGCGTAGTGCAGCGGGAGGTATCCTACGAGCAGTACTTC. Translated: CASSVVQREVSYEQYF.

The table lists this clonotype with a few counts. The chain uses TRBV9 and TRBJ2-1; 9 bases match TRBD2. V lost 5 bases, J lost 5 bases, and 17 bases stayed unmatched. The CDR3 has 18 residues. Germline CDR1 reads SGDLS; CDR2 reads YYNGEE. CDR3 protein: CASRSPTSGRRGHNEQFF. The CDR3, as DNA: TGTGCCAGCAGGTCGCCGACTAGCGGCCGTAGAGGGCACAATGAGCAGTTCTTC.